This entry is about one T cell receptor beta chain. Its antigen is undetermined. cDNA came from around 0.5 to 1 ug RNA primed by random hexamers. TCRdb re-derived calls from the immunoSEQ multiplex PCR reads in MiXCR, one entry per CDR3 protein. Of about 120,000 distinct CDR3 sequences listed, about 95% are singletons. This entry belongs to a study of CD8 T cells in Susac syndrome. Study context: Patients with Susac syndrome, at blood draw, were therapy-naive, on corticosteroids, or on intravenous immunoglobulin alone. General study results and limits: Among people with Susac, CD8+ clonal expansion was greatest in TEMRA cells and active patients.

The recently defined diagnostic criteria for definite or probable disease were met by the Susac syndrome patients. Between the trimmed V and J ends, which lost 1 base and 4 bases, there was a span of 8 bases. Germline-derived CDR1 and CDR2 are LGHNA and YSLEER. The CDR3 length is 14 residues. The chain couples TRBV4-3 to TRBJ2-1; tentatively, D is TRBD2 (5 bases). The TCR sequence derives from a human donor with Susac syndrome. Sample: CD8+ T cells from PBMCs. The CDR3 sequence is CASSQGTVYNEQFF. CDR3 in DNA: TGCGCCAGCAGCCAAGGGACTGTGTACAATGAGCAGTTCTTC.